This TCR beta chain was sequenced during a study of metastatic and nonmetastatic thyroid tumors. Study results and caveats: Malignant thyroid tumors reportedly exceeded benign nodules significantly in TCR beta diversity, with the difference appearing in blood and tumor.

A note on this clone: Its matching antigen is unknown.

The CDR3 extends over 14 amino acids. From germline, CDR1 is MNHEY and CDR2 SMNVEV (reference sequence). V lost 2 bases and J lost 5, with 12 bases in between. All patients were treatment-naive before thyroid surgery. TCRdb reanalyzed the PCR reads via MiXCR. The table lists some 64,000 clones, approximately 4.1% of them singletons, with 20% to 25% in the top ten. The sample was blood. V and J are TRBV27 and TRBJ1-2; no clear D. This TCR came from a female donor with papillary thyroid cancer or a benign thyroid nodule (not recorded which). Some clones in this sample may be carry-over from other donors' samples. The CDR3 loop is CASSLTGPGYGYTF. Here the CDR3 DNA reads TGTGCCAGCAGTTTAACCGGACCGGGATATGGCTACACCTTC.